This TCR beta chain is from a study of response to subunit inactivated influenza vaccine. Study conclusions and caveats: Each seasonal flu vaccination may recruit only limited new T cells, authors suggested.

This clonotype was observed a few times. Its antigen is not known. At one end, the junction sequence differs from germline, possibly due to a read error. The CDR3 is 13 amino acids. Germline CDR1 SSHAT, CDR2 FNYEAQ (reference sequence). TCRdb re-analysed the RT-PCR reads in MiXCR, keeping a single row per CDR3 protein. Of around 190,000 distinct CDR3 sequences in the sample, about 9% were seen once. The material was non-naive T cells sorted from PBMCs, obtained on the day of vaccination. The source of this sequence is a middle-aged man who received an inactivated influenza vaccine. The chain uses TRBV7-7 and TRBJ2-1, with a possible D match to TRBD1 (5 bases). The CDR3 region is CASSPDTYNEQFF. CDR3 sequence (DNA): TGTGCTAGCAGCCCGGACACCTACAATGAGCAGTTCTTC.